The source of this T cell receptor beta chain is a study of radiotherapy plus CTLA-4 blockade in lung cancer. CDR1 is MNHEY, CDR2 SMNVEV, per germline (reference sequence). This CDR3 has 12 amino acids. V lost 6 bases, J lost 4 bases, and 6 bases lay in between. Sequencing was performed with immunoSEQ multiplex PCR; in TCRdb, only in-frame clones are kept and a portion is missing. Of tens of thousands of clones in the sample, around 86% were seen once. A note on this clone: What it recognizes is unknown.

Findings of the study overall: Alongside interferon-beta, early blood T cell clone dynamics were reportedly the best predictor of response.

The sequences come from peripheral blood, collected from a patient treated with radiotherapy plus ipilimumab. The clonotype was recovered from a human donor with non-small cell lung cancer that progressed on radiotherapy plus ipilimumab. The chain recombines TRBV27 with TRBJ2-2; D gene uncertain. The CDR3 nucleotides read TGTGCCAGCAGCCTTCTCACCGGGGAGCTGTTTTTT. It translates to CASSLLTGELFF.